The 16 T cell receptor beta chains below were found in one sample sequenced in a study of shared clonotypes between healthy human individuals. The repertoire was sequenced with immunoSEQ multiplex PCR; TCRdb's copy has only in-frame clones and lacks some. Seen here are nearly 750,000 clones, 72% observed once, and the top ten hold around 1.8%. Sequencing was carried out using memory CD4+ T cells sorted from blood. The subset: CD45RA-negative fraction. The receptor source for this set is a woman aged 25 to 45 in good health.

Here the CDR3 DNA reads TGTGCCAGCAGTCTTAAAATGGACGGGGCGCCCCAGCATTTT. Translation gives CASSLKMDGAPQHF. The chain couples TRBV27 to TRBJ1-5, with D possibly being TRBD1 (5 bases). V lost 5 bases, J lost 9 bases, and 17 bases lay in between. Germline V gives CDR1 MNHEY, CDR2 SMNVEV (reference sequence). The CDR3 extends over 14 amino acids.

The chain recombines TRBV18 with TRBJ2-7, with 10 nucleotides matching TRBD2. The germline V gene encodes CDR1 KGHSH and CDR2 LQKENI. The junction had 4 bases not matched to a gene; V was cut back by 4 bases and J by 4 bases. This CDR3 has 14 residues. The CDR3 nucleotides are TGTGCCAGCTCACGGACTAGCGGCCGTTACGAGCAGTACTTC. It encodes CASSRTSGRYEQYF.

On this clone itself: A junction end diverges from the germline sequence, so it may reflect a read error. V usage is TRBV20-1 and J usage is TRBJ2-5; D uncertain. Germline lookup yields CDR1 DFQATT and CDR2 SNEGSKA (reference sequence). This CDR3 is built from 11 residues. The DNA of the CDR3 is TGCAGTGCTAATCCCCGTAGTGGTGGAGACTTC. It codes for CSANPRSGGDF.

This clone has only one observation. The rearrangement joins TRBV10-1 to TRBJ1-2; D not resolved. V gave up 4 bases and J gave up 3 bases, with 18 bases separating them. The length of the CDR3 is 16 residues. The germline gives CDR1 WNHNN, CDR2 SYGVQD (reference sequence). The CDR3 DNA is TGCGCCAGCAGTGCCAGTTACGAGCCCCGATACTATGGCTACACCTTC. The encoded protein is CASSASYEPRYYGYTF.

The chain couples TRBV5-1 to TRBJ1-5; D unclear. This CDR3 has 14 residues. The ends were cut back, 0 bases at V and 7 bases at J, with 11 bases in the middle. Germline V lookup: CDR1 SGHRS, CDR2 YFSETQ. The CDR3 DNA sequence: TGCGCCAGCAGCTTGGAGCCGGAGGGACAGCCCCAGCATTTT. Translation: CASSLEPEGQPQHF.

V and J are TRBV7-2 and TRBJ2-5; 8 bases match TRBD1. The CDR3 contains 14 residues. The V and J ends lost 3 bases and 5 bases, in that order; junction bases with no gene match: 5. CDR1 and CDR2 from the germline V gene are SGHTA and FQGNSA. The CDR3 region has the DNA TGTGCCAGCAGCTTCCAGGGGGCTGAGGAGACCCAGTACTTC. It is translated as CASSFQGAEETQYF.

The chain links TRBV5-1 to TRBJ2-1; 11 bases agree with TRBD2. V lost 0 bases to trimming and J lost 7 bases; unmatched junction nucleotides: 6. This CDR3 comprises 16 residues. In germline, CDR1 is SGHRS, CDR2 YFSETQ. CDR3: CASSLALTSGINEQFF. The CDR3 bases are TGCGCCAGCAGCTTGGCGCTGACTAGCGGGATAAATGAGCAGTTCTTC.

This sequence joins TRBV7-2 and TRBJ1-4; 8 positions match TRBD1. Germline V gene lookup returns CDR1 SGHTA and CDR2 FQGNSA. Trimming at V came to 5 bases and at J to 7 bases, leaving 9 bases not matched to a gene. The CDR3 is 15 amino acids. The DNA of the CDR3 is TGTGCCAGCAGCCTGACAGGGGAGGCAGGTGAAAAACTGTTTTTT. It specifies CASSLTGEAGEKLFF.

The rearrangement joins TRBV28 to TRBJ2-7; the D is unclear. Germline V CDR1 and CDR2: MDHEN, SYDVKM. With 7 bases removed from V and 3 bases from J, the gap between germline ends came to 7 bases. The CDR3 loop spans 11 amino acids. The chain's CDR3 is CASTDFYEQYF. The DNA for the CDR3 is TGTGCCAGCACGGATTTCTACGAGCAGTACTTC.

The chain employs TRBV27 and TRBJ1-1; D ambiguous. The ends were cut back, 5 bases at V and 1 base at J, with 11 bases in the middle. Germline V CDR1 and CDR2: MNHEY, SMNVEV (reference sequence). The CDR3 spans 14 residues. CDR3 amino acids: CASSGRRANTEAFF. The CDR3 bases are TGTGCCAGCAGTGGGCGGAGGGCGAACACTGAAGCTTTCTTT.

V is TRBV5-1 and J is TRBJ2-7; D may be TRBD2 (6 bases). The germline gives CDR1 SGHRS, CDR2 YFSETQ. Trimming took off 0 bases at V and 3 bases at J, with 13 bases between the two ends. The CDR3 is made up of 15 amino acids. CDR3 sequence reads: CASSLVYGSNYEQYF. The CDR3 coding sequence is TGCGCCAGCAGCTTGGTATACGGGAGCAACTACGAGCAGTACTTC.

The V call is TRBV2, the J call TRBJ1-1; no definite D call. The CDR3 is made up of 14 amino acids. The germline V gene has CDR1 SNHLY and CDR2 FYNNEI. With 7 bases removed from V and 0 bases from J, the gap between germline ends came to 12 bases. The CDR3 is CASIPGELNTEAFF. The CDR3, as DNA: TGTGCCAGCATCCCCGGGGAATTGAACACTGAAGCTTTCTTT.

This clone appeared many times. This chain connects TRBV6-5 to TRBJ1-1, with TRBD1 matching 7 bases. V dropped 4 bases and J dropped 2; count of bases not matched to a gene: 4. Germline-derived CDR1 and CDR2 are MNHEY and SVGAGI. The CDR3 runs 14 residues. The DNA of the CDR3 is TGTGCCAGCAGTTTGGGACAGTCAAACACTGAAGCTTTCTTT. Amino acids: CASSLGQSNTEAFF.

This clone came up a few times. V usage is TRBV14 and J usage is TRBJ2-1, with D unclear. The CDR3 loop spans 17 amino acids. Trimming pared 1 base from V and 2 bases from J, leaving 15 bases between. CDR1 is SGHDN, CDR2 FVKESK, per germline. In DNA form, the CDR3 reads TGTGCCAGCAGCCAAGGTATTAGCCCCCTTGCCTACAATGAGCAGTTCTTC. Its translation: CASSQGISPLAYNEQFF.

The chain is built from TRBV5-1 and TRBJ2-1; 10 nucleotides line up with TRBD1. Germline V gives CDR1 SGHRS, CDR2 YFSETQ. Losses at the gene ends were 4 bases for V and 4 bases for J; bases not matched to a gene: 11. There are 17 residues in the CDR3. The CDR3 sequence is CASSVPPTGGAYNEQFF. The CDR3, as DNA: TGCGCCAGCAGCGTTCCACCGACAGGGGGCGCGTACAATGAGCAGTTCTTC.

The chain carries TRBV11-3 and TRBJ1-4; unclear D gene. V lost 6 bases and J lost 5, with 7 bases in between. The CDR3 is 12 residues long. The V gene's germline CDR1 is SGHNT and CDR2 YENEEA. CDR3 bases: TGTGCCAGCAGGGGCGGCAATGAAAAACTGTTTTTT. Protein product: CASRGGNEKLFF.